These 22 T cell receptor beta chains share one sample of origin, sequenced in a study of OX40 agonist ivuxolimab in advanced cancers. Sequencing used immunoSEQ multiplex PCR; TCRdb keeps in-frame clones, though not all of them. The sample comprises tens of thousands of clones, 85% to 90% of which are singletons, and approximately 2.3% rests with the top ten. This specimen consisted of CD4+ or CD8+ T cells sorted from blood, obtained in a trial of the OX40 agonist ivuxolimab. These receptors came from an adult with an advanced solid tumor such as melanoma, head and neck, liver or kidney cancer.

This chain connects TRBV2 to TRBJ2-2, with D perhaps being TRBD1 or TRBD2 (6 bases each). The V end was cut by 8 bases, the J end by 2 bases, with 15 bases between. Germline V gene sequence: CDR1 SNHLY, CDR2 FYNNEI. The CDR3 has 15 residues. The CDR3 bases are TGTGCCAGCCGGTGGGGGGCCTCAAACACCGGGGAGCTGTTTTTT. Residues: CASRWGASNTGELFF.

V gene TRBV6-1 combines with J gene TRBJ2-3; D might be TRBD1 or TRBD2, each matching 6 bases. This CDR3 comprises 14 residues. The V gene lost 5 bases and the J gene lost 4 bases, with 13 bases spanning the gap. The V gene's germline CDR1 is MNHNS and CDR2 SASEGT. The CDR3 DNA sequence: TGTGCCAGCAGTTCCCGGGGGCAGTCAGATACGCAGTATTTT. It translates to CASSSRGQSDTQYF.

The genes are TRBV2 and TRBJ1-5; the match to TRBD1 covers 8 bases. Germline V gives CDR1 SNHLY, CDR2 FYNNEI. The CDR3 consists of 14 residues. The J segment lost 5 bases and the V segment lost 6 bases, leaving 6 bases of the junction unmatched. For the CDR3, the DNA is TGTGCCAGCAGACTCGGACAGGGAGATCAGCCCCAGCATTTT. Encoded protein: CASRLGQGDQPQHF.

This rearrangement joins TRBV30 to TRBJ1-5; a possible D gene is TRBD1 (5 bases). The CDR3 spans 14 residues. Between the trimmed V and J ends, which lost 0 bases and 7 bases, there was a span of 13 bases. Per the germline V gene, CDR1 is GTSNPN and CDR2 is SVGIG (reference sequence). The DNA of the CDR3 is TGTGCCTGGAGTGTACGGGGGGTTAGGCAGCCCCAGCATTTT. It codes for CAWSVRGVRQPQHF.

The CDR3 protein is CASSTGFNQPQHF. The CDR3 DNA reads as TGTGCCAGCAGTACAGGGTTCAATCAGCCCCAGCATTTT. The gene calls are TRBV6-1 and TRBJ1-5; D perhaps matches TRBD1 (6 bases). CDR3 length: 13 amino acids. Germline CDR1 MNHNS, CDR2 SASEGT. Between the trimmed V and J ends, which lost 5 bases and 3 bases, there was a span of 8 bases.

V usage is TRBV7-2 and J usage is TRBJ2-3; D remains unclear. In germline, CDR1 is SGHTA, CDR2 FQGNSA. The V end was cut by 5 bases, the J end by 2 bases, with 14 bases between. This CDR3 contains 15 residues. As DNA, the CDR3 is TGTGCCAGCAGCCCGAGTGTGCTTAACACAGATACGCAGTATTTT. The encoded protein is CASSPSVLNTDTQYF.

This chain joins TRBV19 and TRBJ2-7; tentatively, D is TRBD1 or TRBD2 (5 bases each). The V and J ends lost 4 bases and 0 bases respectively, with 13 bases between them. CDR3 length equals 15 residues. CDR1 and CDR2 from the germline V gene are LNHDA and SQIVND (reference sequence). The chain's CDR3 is CASSTPGATSYEQYF. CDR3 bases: TGTGCCAGTAGTACCCCCGGGGCAACCTCCTACGAGCAGTACTTC.

The CDR3 nucleotides are TGTGCCAGCAGCCATGTAACCCAAGGTGACGAGCAGTACTTC. This gives the protein CASSHVTQGDEQYF. The gene calls are TRBV4-2 and TRBJ2-7; D remains ambiguous. This CDR3 is built from 14 residues. The V end lost 3 bases, the J end lost 5 bases, and 14 bases lay between the germline ends. Looked up from germline, CDR1 is LGHNA and CDR2 is YNFKEQ.

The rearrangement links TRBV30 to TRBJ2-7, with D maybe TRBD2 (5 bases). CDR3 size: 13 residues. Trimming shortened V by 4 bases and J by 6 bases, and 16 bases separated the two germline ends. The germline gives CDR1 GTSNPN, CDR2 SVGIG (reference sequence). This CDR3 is CAWTLLGRGEQYF. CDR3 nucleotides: TGTGCCTGGACCCTTCTGGGGAGAGGCGAGCAGTACTTC.

The CDR3, as DNA: TGTGCCACCAGCCTGAGGGGAGGGTTGGGAGATACGCAGTATTTT. This translates into CATSLRGGLGDTQYF. The chain couples TRBV15 to TRBJ2-3; 7 nucleotides match TRBD2. CDR3 length: 15 residues. From germline, CDR1 is LNHNV and CDR2 YYDKDF (reference sequence). The ends lost 5 bases at V and 5 bases at J; junction bases unmatched: 10.

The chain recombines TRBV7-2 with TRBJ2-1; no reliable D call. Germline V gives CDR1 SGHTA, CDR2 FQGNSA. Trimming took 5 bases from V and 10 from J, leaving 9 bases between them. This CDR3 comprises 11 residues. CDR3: CASSGLGEQFF. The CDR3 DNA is TGTGCCAGCAGCGGTCTAGGGGAGCAGTTCTTC.

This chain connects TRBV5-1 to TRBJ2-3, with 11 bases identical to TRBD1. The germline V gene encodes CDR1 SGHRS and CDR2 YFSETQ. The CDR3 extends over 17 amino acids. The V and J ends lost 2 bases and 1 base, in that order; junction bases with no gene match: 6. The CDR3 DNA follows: TGCGCCAGCAGCTTATACCCGGGACAGGGGGGCACAGATACGCAGTATTTT. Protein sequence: CASSLYPGQGGTDTQYF.

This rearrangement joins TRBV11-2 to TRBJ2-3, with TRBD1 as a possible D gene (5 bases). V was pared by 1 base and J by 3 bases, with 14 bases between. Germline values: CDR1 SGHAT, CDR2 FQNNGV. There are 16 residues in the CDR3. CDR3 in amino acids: CASSLAGRPGTDTQYF. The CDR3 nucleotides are TGTGCCAGCAGCTTAGCCGGTAGACCAGGGACAGATACGCAGTATTTT.

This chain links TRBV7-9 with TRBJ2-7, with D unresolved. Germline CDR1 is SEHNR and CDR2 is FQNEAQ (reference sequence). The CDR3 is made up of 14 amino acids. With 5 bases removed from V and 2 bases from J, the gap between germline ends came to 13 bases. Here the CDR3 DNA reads TGTGCCAGCAGCCGCCCAATAGGGCCCTACGAGCAGTACTTC. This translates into CASSRPIGPYEQYF.

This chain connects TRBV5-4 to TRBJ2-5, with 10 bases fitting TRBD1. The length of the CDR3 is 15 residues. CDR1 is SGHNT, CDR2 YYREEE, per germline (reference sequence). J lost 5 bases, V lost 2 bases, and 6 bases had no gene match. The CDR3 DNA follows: TGTGCCAGCAGCTTTAGACAGGGGGCAGGGGAGACCCAGTACTTC. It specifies CASSFRQGAGETQYF.

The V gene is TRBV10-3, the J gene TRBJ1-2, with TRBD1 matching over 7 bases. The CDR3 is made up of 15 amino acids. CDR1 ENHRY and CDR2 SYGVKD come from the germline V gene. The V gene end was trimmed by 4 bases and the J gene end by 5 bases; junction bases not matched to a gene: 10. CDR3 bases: TGTGCCATCAGTGCGGGAGACAGGGAGGGGTATGGCTACACCTTC. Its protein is CAISAGDREGYGYTF.

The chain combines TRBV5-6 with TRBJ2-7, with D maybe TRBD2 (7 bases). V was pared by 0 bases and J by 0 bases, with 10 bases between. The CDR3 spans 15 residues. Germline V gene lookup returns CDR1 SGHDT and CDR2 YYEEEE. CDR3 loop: CASSLVGGLSYEQYF. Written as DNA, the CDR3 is TGTGCCAGCAGCTTGGTCGGGGGGCTCTCCTACGAGCAGTACTTC.

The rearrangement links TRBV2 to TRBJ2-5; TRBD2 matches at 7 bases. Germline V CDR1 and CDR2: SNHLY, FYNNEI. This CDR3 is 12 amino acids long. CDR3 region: CATAGVGETQYF. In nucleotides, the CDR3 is TGTGCTACGGCGGGGGTTGGAGAGACCCAGTACTTC. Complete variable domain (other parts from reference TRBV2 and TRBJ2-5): EPEVTQTPSHQVTQMGQEVILRCVPISNHLYFYWYRQILGQKVEFLVSFYNNEISEKSEIFDDQFSVERPDGSNFTLKIRSTKLEDSAMYFCATAGVGETQYFGPGTRLLVL.

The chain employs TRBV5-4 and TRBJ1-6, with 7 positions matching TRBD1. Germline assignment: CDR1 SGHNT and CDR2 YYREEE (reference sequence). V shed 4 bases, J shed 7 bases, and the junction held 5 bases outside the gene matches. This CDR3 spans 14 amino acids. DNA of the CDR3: TGTGCCAGCAGCGACAGGGACACAAATTCACCCCTCCACTTT. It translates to CASSDRDTNSPLHF.

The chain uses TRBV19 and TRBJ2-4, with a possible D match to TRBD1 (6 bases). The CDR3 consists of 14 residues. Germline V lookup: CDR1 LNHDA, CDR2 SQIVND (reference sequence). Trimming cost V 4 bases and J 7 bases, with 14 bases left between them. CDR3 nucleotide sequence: TGTGCCAGTAGTACCCAGGGGACGGTGAACATTCAGTACTTC. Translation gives CASSTQGTVNIQYF.

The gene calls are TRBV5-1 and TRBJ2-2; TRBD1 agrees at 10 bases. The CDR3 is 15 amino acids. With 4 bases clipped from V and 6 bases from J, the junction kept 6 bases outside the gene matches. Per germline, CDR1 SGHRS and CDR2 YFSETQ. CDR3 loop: CASSGGTGVAGELFF. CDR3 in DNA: TGCGCCAGCAGCGGAGGGACAGGGGTTGCCGGGGAGCTGTTTTTT.

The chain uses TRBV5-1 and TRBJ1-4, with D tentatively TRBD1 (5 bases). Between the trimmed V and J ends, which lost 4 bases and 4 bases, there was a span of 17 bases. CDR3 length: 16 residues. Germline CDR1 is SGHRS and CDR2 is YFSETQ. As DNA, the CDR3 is TGCGCCAGCAGCCCGATCGGGGGGACCCTTAATGAAAAACTGTTTTTT. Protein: CASSPIGGTLNEKLFF.